This record covers a single TCR beta chain. In its sample, this clonotype was seen many times. No antigen is known for it. The input lacks base qualities; no much larger clone sits a single base away. The library relied on PCR. Data came from a NextSeq 500. Preparation of bulk TCR libraries followed a previously described approach, with the TCR primers listed in Table S5. Purification of total RNA was performed with the Qiagen AllPrep DNA/RNA kit. Reads from multiple sequencing runs of the same library were pooled before analysis. As for how the authors treated the data: Reads were retained only if an exact TCR constant sequence was present, and the retained reads were trimmed to 150 nt and grouped according to their 12-nt molecular barcodes. Reads in each barcode group were sub-clustered using a 15% Levenshtein threshold, and a quality-weighted consensus sequence was built for each RNA molecule. Non-functional sequences were removed, as were lower-count sequences one edit away from another. Based on fitting two negative binomial distributions, any barcode sub-cluster with under 20% of the maximum read count was discarded. Through fastp at Q25 and MiXCR, TCRdb rebuilt clones from the public reads, retaining in-frame beta chains. Each entry is one CDR3 protein sequence, shown with its most common DNA and genes. TCRdb's processing, not the authors' own work, is the source of the V and J calls. This sample gives about 630,000 distinct CDR3 sequences in total; about 25% of them show up just once. The ten largest clones capture 0.78% of the sample.

Libraries of naive CD8 T cells were generated from roughly 18,000 to 920,000 sorted cells, with 10%, 30% or 50% of the purified RNA used. Naive CD8 T cells, defined as CD8+CD4-CCR7+CD45RA+, were FACS-sorted into RLT Plus buffer on a BD FACSAria II. To test detection sensitivity, Jurkat RNA equal to 10 or so TCR copies was added to samples of roughly 19,000-1,100,000 naive CD8 T cells. CD8 T cells were enriched using RosetteSep CD8+ T Cell Enrichment Cocktail and Ficoll-Paque, and the enriched cells then underwent ACK red cell lysis. This entry is derived from a study of molecular identifiers for immune sequencing clone quantification (dated by TCRdb to about 2018). Turning to the overall study: In a replicate experiment, RNA from around 20,000 or 100,000 naive CD8 T cells was split into five aliquots, four of which were sequenced. This methods study used CD8 T cells to benchmark TCR RNA copy counting and molecular-identifier clustering-based TCR repertoire sequencing (MIDCIRS). General study outcomes and caveats: The naive libraries included spiked-in Jurkat TCR RNA (roughly 9 copies' worth), and this RNA is not part of the donor repertoire. A single cell's worth of spiked-in Jurkat TCR RNA was reported detectable even among one million naive CD8 T cells. Clones above 20 RNA copies held over 99% of molecules in CMV-specific effector cells but under 1% in naive cells. When barcode sub-clustering was left out, chimeric consensus sequences inflated TCR diversity, with chimeras reaching as high as 47%. Modeling gave 3 to 3.5 recovered TCR RNA copies per cell versus around 10 by digital PCR, implying 25% to 30% capture efficiency. Highly expanded clone sizes could be underestimated because identical TCR molecules may share a barcode.

The trim is 5 bases for V and 9 bases for J, with a gap of 13 bases between the germline ends. CDR3 length: 12 amino acids, cysteine to phenylalanine. Only the CDR3 region is kept as DNA, spanning 36 bases read in frame from base 1. The germline V gene (reference sequence) gives CDR1 as PRHDT and CDR2 as FYEKMQ. This receptor was taken from a human donor in good health. Some libraries in this study had Jurkat cell RNA spiked in. Recombination joined TRBV13 with TRBJ1-1; the D gene assignment is ambiguous. Sequencing input: naive CD8+ T cells from blood, with Jurkat cell RNA spiked in. The cell subset or site label here, explained by the study, means: FACS-sorted CD8+CD4-CCR7+CD45RA+ naive T cells. The bases are TGTGCCAGCAGCATATACTTACAGCAAGCTTTCTTT. This yields the protein CASSIYLQQAFF.